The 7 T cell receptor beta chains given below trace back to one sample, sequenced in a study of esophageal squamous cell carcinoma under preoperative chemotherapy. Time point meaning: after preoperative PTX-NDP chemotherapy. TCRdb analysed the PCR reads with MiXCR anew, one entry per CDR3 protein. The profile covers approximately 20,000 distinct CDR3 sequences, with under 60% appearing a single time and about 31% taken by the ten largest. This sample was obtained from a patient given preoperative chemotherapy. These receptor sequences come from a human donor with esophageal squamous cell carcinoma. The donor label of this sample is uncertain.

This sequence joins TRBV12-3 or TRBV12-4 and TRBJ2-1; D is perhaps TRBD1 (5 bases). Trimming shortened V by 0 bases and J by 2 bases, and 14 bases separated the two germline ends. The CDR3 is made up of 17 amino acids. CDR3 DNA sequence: TGTGCCAGCAGTTTAGCCGGCCGAGGACACACCTACAATGAGCAGTTCTTC. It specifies CASSLAGRGHTYNEQFF.

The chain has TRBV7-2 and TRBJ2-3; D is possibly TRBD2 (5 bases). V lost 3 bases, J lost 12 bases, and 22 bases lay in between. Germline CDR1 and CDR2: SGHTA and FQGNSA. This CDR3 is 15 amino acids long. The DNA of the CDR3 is TGTGCCAGCAGCTTGACTATGGGAGAGAAAAATATTCAGTATTTT. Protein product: CASSLTMGEKNIQYF. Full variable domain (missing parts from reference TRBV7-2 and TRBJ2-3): GAGVSQSPSNKVTEKGKDVELRCDPISGHTALYWYRQSLGQGLEFLIYFQGNSAPDKSGLPSDRFSAERTGGSVSTLTIQRTQQEDSAVYLCASSLTMGEKNIQYFGPGTRLTVL.

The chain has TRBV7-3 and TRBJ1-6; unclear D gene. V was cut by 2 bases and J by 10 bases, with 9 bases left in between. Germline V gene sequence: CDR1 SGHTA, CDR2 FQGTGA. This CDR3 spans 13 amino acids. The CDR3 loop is CASSLEPDSPLHF. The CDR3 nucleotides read TGTGCCAGCAGCTTAGAGCCAGACTCACCCCTCCACTTT.

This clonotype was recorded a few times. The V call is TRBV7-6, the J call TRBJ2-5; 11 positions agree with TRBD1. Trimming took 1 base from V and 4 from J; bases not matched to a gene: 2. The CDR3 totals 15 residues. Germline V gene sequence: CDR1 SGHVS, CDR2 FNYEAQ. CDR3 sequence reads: CASSLGTGGGETQYF. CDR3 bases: TGTGCCAGCAGCTTAGGGACAGGGGGCGGAGAGACCCAGTACTTC.

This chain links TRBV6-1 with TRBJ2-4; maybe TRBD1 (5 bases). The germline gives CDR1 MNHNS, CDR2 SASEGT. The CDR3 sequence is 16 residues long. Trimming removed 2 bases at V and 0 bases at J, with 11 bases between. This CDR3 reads CASSEWKGLAKNIQYF. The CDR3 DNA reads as TGTGCCAGCAGTGAATGGAAGGGGCTAGCCAAAAACATTCAGTACTTC.

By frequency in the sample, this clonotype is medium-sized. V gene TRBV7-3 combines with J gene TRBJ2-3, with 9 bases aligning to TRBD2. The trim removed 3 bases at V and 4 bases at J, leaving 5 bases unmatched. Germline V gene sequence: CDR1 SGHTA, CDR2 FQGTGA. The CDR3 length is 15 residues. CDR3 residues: CASSLTSGEADTQYF. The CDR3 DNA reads TGTGCCAGCAGCTTGACTAGCGGAGAGGCAGATACGCAGTATTTT.

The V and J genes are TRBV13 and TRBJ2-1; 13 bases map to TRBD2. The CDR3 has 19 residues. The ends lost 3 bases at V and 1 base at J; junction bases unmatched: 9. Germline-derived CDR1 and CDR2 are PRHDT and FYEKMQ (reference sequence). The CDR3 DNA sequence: TGTGCCAGCAGCTTCTTTACTAGCGGGAGGGCCCGATCCTACAATGAGCAGTTCTTC. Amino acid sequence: CASSFFTSGRARSYNEQFF.